This T cell receptor (beta chain) was documented in a study of T cell responses to AZD1222 COVID-19 vaccine (dated by TCRdb to the early 2020s). General notes on the study: A total of approximately 240 trial participants underwent TCR sequencing, of whom about 210 had received two doses of AZD1222 and some 26 had received two doses of the MenACWY control vaccine. Trial participants were enrolled by age into subgroups of 18-55, 56-69 and 70-plus years, and around 150, 29 and 61 TCR-sequenced participants, respectively, were included in these subgroups. The full study reports these points: Reportedly, close to half of the unique spike-specific TCRs recognized epitopes lying outside the regions that are mutated in the B.1.351 and B.1.1.7 variants. In the small 56-69-year group, the increase in depth fell short of significance, most likely because of low power. Because no day 14 peak-response samples were available, the repertoires could be characterized only after the peak T cell response. A significant rise in spike-specific TCR breadth and depth was observed after two AZD1222 doses relative to day 0 and relative to MenACWY recipients. Conclusions about previously exposed vaccinees are limited because only 6 or 7 AZD1222 recipients were SARS-CoV-2 seropositive at baseline. Participants were mostly white British and included more females than males, and it was suggested by the authors that clonal diversity may have been underestimated. Vaccine-associated CD4 TCRs spanned the whole spike protein, with dominant responses in regions 160-218 and 743-854.

After removal of 4 bases from V and 8 bases from J, the junction retains 12 bases not matched to a gene. CDR1 and CDR2, looked up from the germline V gene (reference sequence), are GTSNPN and SVGIG. The CDR3 measures 15 amino acids from cysteine to phenylalanine. Only the CDR3 DNA stays, 45 bases, in frame from base 1. Taken with the paper, the label for time point translates to: about 28 days (+/-7) after the second vaccine dose. AZD1222 recipients whose second dose came at about 4 weeks and those whose second dose came at about 12 weeks were combined into one group, since spike-specific TCR depth and breadth did not differ between the two schedules. Samples from vaccinated people were obtained from the UK trials COV001 and COV002, which included a single-blind randomized controlled phase 2/3 trial of AZD1222 (ChAdOx1 nCoV-19) in healthy adults. For TCRbeta chain sequencing, PBMC samples from trial participants were taken at day 0 and at day 28 after the second dose.

On this clone itself: This clone's antigen is unknown. Base qualities are missing; no much larger clone stands one base away.

The CDR3 regions of human TCRbeta chains were analyzed by immunosequencing. The paper's data handling went like this. TCRs in the repertoires were matched against a reference library of SARS-CoV-2-specific TCRs that had been generated with the MIRA antigen-specificity platform. Breadth was defined as the fraction of unique TCRs that were SARS-CoV-2-associated, and depth was defined as the fraction of total T cells that were SARS-CoV-2-associated. Each spike-specific TCR was assigned to its reactive spike region and to a CD4 or CD8 class using the MIRA data. Log10-transformed breadth and depth values were compared by one-way ANOVA with Sidak's multiple comparisons tests. What TCRdb holds here is the immuneACCESS table cut down to in-frame rearrangements. Part of the clones is not present; checked against another copy, under half of the missing clones reflect an unresolved V gene, and the others are unexplained. Clone size and the V and J calls come from that table; the DNA yielded D and trimming. This sample comprises 75,000 to 80,000 clones, 90% of them detected only once. More than 1.2% of the sample rests with the top ten.

This chain is built from TRBV30 and TRBJ1-5; 9 middle bases align to TRBD1. This sample comprised peripheral blood, obtained 28 days after the second AZD1222 dose. The receptor was derived from an adult who received the AZD1222 COVID-19 vaccine. The CDR3 protein sequence reads: CAWKLGGTGTEPQHF. DNA sequence: TGTGCCTGGAAACTGGGTGGGACAGGGACAGAGCCCCAGCATTTT. Extended through the reference TRBV30 and TRBJ1-5 proteins, this CDR3 yields the full variable domain: SQTIHQWPATLVQPVGSPLSLECTVEGTSNPNLYWYRQAAGRGLQLLFYSVGIGQISSEVPQNLSASRPQDRQFILSSKKLLLSDSGFYLCAWKLGGTGTEPQHFGDGTRLSIL.